This T cell receptor (beta chain) was observed in a study of memory CD4+ T cells and cytomegalovirus serostatus. Study-wide results and limits: CD4+ memory repertoires contained about 40% of the 164 reported CMV TCRbeta sequences.

Single viable CD3+CD4+CD8-CD45RO+ cells were sorted as the memory CD4+ T cells. After thawing, CD4+ T cells were positively selected. Produced via immunoSEQ multiplex PCR; TCRdb's table is partial and in-frame only. The sample lists about 80,000 clones, approximately 84% seen once, with roughly 0.79% in the top ten. Regarding this clone: As yet, its antigen is unknown.

Per the germline V gene, CDR1 is MNHNS and CDR2 is SASEGT. Trimming took 4 bases from V and 0 from J, leaving 6 bases between them. The CDR3 consists of 14 residues. This chain connects TRBV6-1 to TRBJ2-2; D gene uncertain. This clonotype originated in an adult in good health and CMV-seronegative. The sample was memory CD4+ T cells from blood. The chain's CDR3 is CASSATSNTGELFF. The CDR3 nucleotides are TGTGCCAGCAGTGCGACATCGAACACCGGGGAGCTGTTTTTT.